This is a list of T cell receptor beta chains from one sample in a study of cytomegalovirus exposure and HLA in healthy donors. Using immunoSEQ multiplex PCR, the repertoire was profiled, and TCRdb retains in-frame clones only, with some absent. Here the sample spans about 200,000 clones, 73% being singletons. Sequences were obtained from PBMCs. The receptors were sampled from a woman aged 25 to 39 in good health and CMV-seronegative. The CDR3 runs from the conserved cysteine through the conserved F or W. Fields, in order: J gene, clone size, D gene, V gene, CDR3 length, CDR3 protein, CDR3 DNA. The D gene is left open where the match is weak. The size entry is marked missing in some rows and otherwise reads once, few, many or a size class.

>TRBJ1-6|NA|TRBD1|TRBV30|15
CAWMYRDRPGSPLHF
TGTGCCTGGATGTACCGGGACAGGCCCGGATCACCCCTCCACTTT
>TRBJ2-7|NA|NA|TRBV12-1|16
CASSSKAGTGTYEQYF
TGTGCCAGCAGCTCCAAAGCCGGGACTGGCACCTACGAGCAGTACTTC
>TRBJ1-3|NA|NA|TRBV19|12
CASSYSGNTIYF
TGTGCCAGTAGTTACTCTGGAAACACCATATATTTT
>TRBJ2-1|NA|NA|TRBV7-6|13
CASSYREYNEQFF
TGTGCCAGCAGCTACCGGGAATACAATGAGCAGTTCTTC
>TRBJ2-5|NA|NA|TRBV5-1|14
CASSFGGAEETQYF
TGCGCCAGCAGCTTTGGGGGGGCTGAAGAGACCCAGTACTTC
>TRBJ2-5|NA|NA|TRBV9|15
CASSVDPGDQETQYF
TGTGCCAGCAGCGTAGATCCGGGGGACCAAGAGACCCAGTACTTC
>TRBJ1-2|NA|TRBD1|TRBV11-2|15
CASSLVATGAYGYTF
TGTGCCAGCAGCTTAGTCGCGACAGGGGCCTATGGCTACACCTTC
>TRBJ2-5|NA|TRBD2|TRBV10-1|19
CAMPQETGTSGGRQETQYF
TGCGCCATGCCACAAGAAACCGGGACTAGCGGGGGCAGACAAGAGACCCAGTACTTC
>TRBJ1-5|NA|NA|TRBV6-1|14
CASSGGVPNQPQHF
TGTGCCAGCAGTGGGGGGGTTCCCAATCAGCCCCAGCATTTT
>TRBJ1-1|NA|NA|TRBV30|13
CAWRGGGDTEAFF
TGTGCCTGGAGGGGCGGAGGGGACACTGAAGCTTTCTTT
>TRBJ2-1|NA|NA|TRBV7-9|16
CASSLERGLTYNEQFF
TGTGCCAGCAGCTTAGAAAGGGGCCTCACCTACAATGAGCAGTTCTTC
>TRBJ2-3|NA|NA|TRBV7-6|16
CASSLEVFGEKDTQYF
TGTGCCAGCAGCCTAGAAGTCTTCGGTGAGAAAGATACGCAGTATTTT
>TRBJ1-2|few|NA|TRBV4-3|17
CASSQDPSPYSFEGYTF
TGCGCCAGCAGCCAAGATCCTTCCCCCTATTCGTTTGAGGGCTACACCTTC
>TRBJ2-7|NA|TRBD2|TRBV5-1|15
CASSGGLAGSYEQYF
TGCGCCAGCAGCGGAGGACTAGCGGGATCCTACGAGCAGTACTTC
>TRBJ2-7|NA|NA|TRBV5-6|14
CASSHQGHSYEQYF
TGTGCCAGCAGCCATCAAGGACACTCCTACGAGCAGTACTTC
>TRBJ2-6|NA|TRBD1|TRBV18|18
CASSTSGTGVSGANVLTF
TGTGCCAGCTCAACATCCGGGACAGGTGTCTCTGGGGCCAACGTCCTGACTTTC
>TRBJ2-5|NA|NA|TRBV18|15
CASSAGQTLQETQYF
TGTGCCAGCTCAGCGGGACAGACGCTACAAGAGACCCAGTACTTC
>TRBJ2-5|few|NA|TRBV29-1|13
CSVERTPQETQYF
TGCAGCGTTGAGCGGACTCCCCAAGAGACCCAGTACTTC
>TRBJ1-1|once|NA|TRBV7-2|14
CASSSQGMNTEAFF
TGTGCCAGCAGCTCCCAGGGAATGAACACTGAAGCCTTCTTT
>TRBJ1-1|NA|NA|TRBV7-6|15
CASSLESVGGTEAFF
TGTGCCAGCAGCTTAGAATCTGTTGGAGGCACTGAAGCTTTCTTT
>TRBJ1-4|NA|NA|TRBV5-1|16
CASSSLGLTEGEKLFF
TGCGCCAGCAGCTCTCTTGGACTAACTGAAGGGGAAAAACTGTTTTTT
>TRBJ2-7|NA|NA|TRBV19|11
CATLLGGEQYF
TGTGCCACCTTGCTTGGAGGCGAGCAGTACTTC
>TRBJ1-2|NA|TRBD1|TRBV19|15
CASSANYGTGDGYTF
TGTGCCAGTAGCGCTAACTACGGGACAGGGGATGGCTACACCTTC
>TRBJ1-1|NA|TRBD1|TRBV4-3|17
CASSQRDRGLSNTEAFF
TGCGCCAGCAGCCAACGGGACAGGGGGCTTTCGAACACTGAAGCTTTCTTT
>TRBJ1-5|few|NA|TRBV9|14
CASSVGLGRQPQHF
TGTGCCAGCAGCGTGGGGTTGGGGAGGCAGCCCCAGCATTTT
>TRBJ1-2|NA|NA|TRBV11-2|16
CASSLDGGSSDYGYTF
TGTGCCAGCAGCTTAGATGGCGGGAGCAGCGACTATGGCTACACCTTC
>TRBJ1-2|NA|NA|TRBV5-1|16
CASSPLFQEINYGYTF
TGCGCCAGCAGCCCCCTCTTTCAGGAAATTAACTATGGCTACACCTTC
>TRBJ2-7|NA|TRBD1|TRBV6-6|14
CASSYGTGVYEQYF
TGTGCCAGCAGTTACGGGACAGGGGTTTATGAGCAGTACTTC
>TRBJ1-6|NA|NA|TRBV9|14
CASSATVLNSPLHF
TGTGCCAGCAGCGCGACAGTTCTAAATTCACCCCTCCACTTT
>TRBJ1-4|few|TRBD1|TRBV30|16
CAWRADRAATNEKLFF
TGTGCCTGGAGGGCGGACAGGGCTGCAACTAATGAAAAACTGTTTTTT
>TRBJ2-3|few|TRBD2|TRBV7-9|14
CASSLGLAVDTQYF
TGTGCCAGCAGCTTAGGACTAGCCGTCGATACGCAGTATTTT
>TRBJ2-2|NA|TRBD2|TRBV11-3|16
CASSLELAGNTGELFF
TGTGCCAGCAGCTTAGAGCTAGCGGGAAACACCGGGGAGCTGTTTTTT
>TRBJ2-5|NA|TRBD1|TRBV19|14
CASSSGDSRGTQYF
TGTGCCAGTAGTTCTGGGGACAGTCGAGGGACCCAGTACTTC
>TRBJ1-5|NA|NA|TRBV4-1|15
CASSLDSYSNQPQHF
TGCGCCAGCAGCCTAGACAGTTATAGCAATCAGCCCCAGCATTTT
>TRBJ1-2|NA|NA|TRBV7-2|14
CASSQYGTSIGYTF
TGTGCCAGCAGCCAATACGGGACATCTATTGGCTACACCTTC
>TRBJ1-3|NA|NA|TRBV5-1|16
CASSLTQGYAGNTIYF
TGCGCCAGCAGCTTGACGCAGGGGTACGCTGGAAACACCATATATTTT
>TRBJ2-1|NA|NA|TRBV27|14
CASSYSQGHNEQFF
TGTGCCAGCAGTTACTCACAGGGCCACAATGAGCAGTTCTTC
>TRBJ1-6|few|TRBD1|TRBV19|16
CASSKNRDRVGSPLHF
TGTGCCAGTAGTAAAAATCGGGACAGAGTCGGTTCACCCCTCCACTTT
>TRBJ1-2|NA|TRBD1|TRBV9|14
CASSVTGASGGYTF
TGTGCCAGCAGCGTTACAGGGGCCAGTGGGGGCTACACCTTC
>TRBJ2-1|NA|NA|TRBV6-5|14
CASAEPRSYNEQFF
TGTGCCAGCGCCGAACCGAGGAGCTACAATGAGCAGTTCTTC
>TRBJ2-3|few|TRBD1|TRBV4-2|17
CASSPQERDRGTDTQYF
TGTGCCAGCAGCCCCCAAGAGCGGGACAGGGGCACAGATACGCAGTATTTT
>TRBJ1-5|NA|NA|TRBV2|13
CASGQGLGQPQHF
TGTGCCAGCGGCCAGGGGTTGGGTCAGCCCCAGCATTTT
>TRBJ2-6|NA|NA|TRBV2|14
CASSESPGANVLTF
TGTGCCAGCAGTGAAAGCCCTGGGGCCAACGTCCTGACTTTC